These 28 T cell receptor beta chains share one sample of origin, sequenced in a study of Tregs in tolerant kidney transplant recipients. This table comes from immunoSEQ multiplex PCR, and its TCRdb copy is limited to in-frame clones, with some not included. The sample yields around 33,000 clones, of which the top ten take up about an eighth. The sample in question was CD8+ T cells from blood, obtained before the transplant. These receptor sequences come from a human donor who received a combined kidney and bone marrow transplant.

The CDR3 sequence is CASTEAGASYEQYF. The DNA read from the CDR3 is TGTGCCAGTACCGAAGCGGGTGCCTCCTACGAG. The chain is built from TRBV19 and TRBJ2-7, with D perhaps TRBD2 (6 bases). Read data end 3 residues before the CDR3 end; the end is taken from the germline J gene. The V gene lost 7 bases and the J gene lost 0 bases, with 13 bases spanning the gap. The CDR3 contains 14 residues. CDR1 and CDR2 from the germline V gene are LNHDA and SQIVND (reference sequence).

Regarding this clone: The observed sequence ends 3 residues before the CDR3 terminus, with the missing tail filled in from the germline J gene. The V gene is TRBV19, the J gene TRBJ1-6, with TRBD1 as a possible D gene (5 bases). This CDR3 comprises 13 residues. The germline gives CDR1 LNHDA, CDR2 SQIVND (reference sequence). Trimming cost V 6 bases and J 10 bases, with 13 bases left between them. The CDR3 reads CASSYGGRSPLHF. The sequenced part of the CDR3 DNA is TGTGCCAGTAGCTACGGGGGTCGGTCACCC.

Comment on this clone: The CDR3 goes on 3 residues after the read ends, and that part is filled in from the germline J gene. The chain joins TRBV11-3 to TRBJ1-5; D gene ambiguous. The CDR3 runs to 13 residues. The V gene's germline CDR1 is SGHNT and CDR2 YENEEA. Deletions cut 5 bases from V and 6 bases from J, with 11 bases between. This chain's CDR3 is CASSTGRGQPQHF. The CDR3 bases that were read are TGTGCCAGCAGCACCGGTCGCGGTCAGCCC.

As for this clone: The read comes to an end 3 residues before the CDR3 does, leaving the germline J gene to fill in the end. The chain carries TRBV4-1 and TRBJ1-1; D not resolved. Germline values: CDR1 MGHRA, CDR2 YSYEKL. The CDR3 spans 14 residues. The V end lost 4 bases, the J end lost 4 bases, and 13 bases lay between the germline ends. CDR3 residues: CASSPLDLGTEAFF. The sequenced part of the CDR3 DNA is TGCGCCAGCAGCCCTTTGGACTTAGGCACTGAA.

Note on this clone: The CDR3 end is not reached by the read, which stops 3 residues before it; the germline J gene fills it in. The chain combines TRBV19 with TRBJ2-1; the match to TRBD2 covers 7 bases. The V gene end was trimmed by 3 bases and the J gene end by 5 bases; junction bases not matched to a gene: 7. Germline V gene data show CDR1 as LNHDA and CDR2 as SQIVND (reference sequence). This CDR3 has 15 residues. The CDR3 DNA, read in part, is TGTGCCAGTAGTATTTTAGCGGGCCCCGACAATGAG. Its protein product is CASSILAGPDNE. The complete CDR3 reads CASSILAGPDNEQFF.

Regarding this clone: The read gets to within 3 residues of the CDR3 end, and the germline J gene fills in the rest. The chain uses TRBV19 and TRBJ2-2; TRBD1 matches 10 bases. The CDR3 runs 13 residues. Losses at the gene ends were 9 bases for V and 4 bases for J; bases not matched to a gene: 2. From germline, CDR1 is LNHDA and CDR2 SQIVND (reference sequence). The CDR3 region is CASRDRGTGELFF. The part of the CDR3 DNA that was read is TGTGCCAGCCGGGACAGGGGCACCGGGGAG.

As regards this clone: Coverage ceases 3 residues before the CDR3 finishes, and the germline J gene fills in the end. V is TRBV14 and J is TRBJ2-7, with D perhaps matching TRBD1 (5 bases). The V and J ends lost 0 bases and 5 bases respectively, with 11 bases between them. Germline lookup yields CDR1 SGHDN and CDR2 FVKESK. The CDR3 has 14 amino acids. The covered CDR3 bases are TGTGCCAGCAGCCAAGAGACAGTAGTCGACGAG. Encoded protein: CASSQETVVDE. Given in full, the CDR3 is CASSQETVVDEQYF.

Worth noting for this clone: The missing CDR3 end, 3 residues past where the read stops, is filled in from the germline J gene. J is TRBJ2-7 and V is TRBV2, with 7 bases lining up with TRBD1. Germline values: CDR1 SNHLY, CDR2 FYNNEI. There are 14 residues in the CDR3. Unmatched junction bases numbered 6, after V lost 4 bases and J lost 3 bases. CDR3 amino acids: CASSGSQGNYEQYF. The sequenced part of the CDR3 DNA is TGTGCCAGCAGTGGCTCACAGGGGAACTACGAG.

The chain's CDR3 is CSVRDGWAFF. Incomplete CDR3 DNA: TGCAGCGTCCGCGACGGGTGG. The chain uses TRBV29-1 and TRBJ1-1; D not resolved. The read ends 3 residues early relative to the CDR3; the germline J gene fills the gap. CDR1 is SQVTM and CDR2 is ANQGSEA in the germline V gene. The CDR3 extends over 10 amino acids. The variable domain in full, with the rest retrieved from reference TRBV29-1 and TRBJ1-1, is SAVISQKPSRDICQRGTSLTIQCQVDSQVTMMFWYRQQPGQSLTLIATANQGSEATYESGFVIDKFPISRPNLTFSTLTVSNMSPEDSSIYLCSVRDGWAFFGQGTRLTVV.

In regard to this clone: The CDR3 end lies 3 residues beyond the end of the read and is filled in from the germline J gene. The genes are TRBV5-6 and TRBJ2-5, with D possibly matching TRBD1 (6 bases). Germline V gene lookup returns CDR1 SGHDT and CDR2 YYEEEE. CDR3 length: 15 residues. Trimming took 4 bases from V and 1 from J, leaving 14 bases between them. This chain's CDR3 is CASSSTGQTQETQYF. The CDR3 bases that were read are TGTGCCAGCAGCAGCACAGGACAGACCCAAGAGACC.

Turning to this clone: With the read ending 3 residues before the CDR3 end, the germline J gene is used to fill in that end. The chain is built from TRBV11-2 and TRBJ1-1, with D tentatively TRBD1 (5 bases). Germline-derived CDR1 and CDR2 are SGHAT and FQNNGV. Trimming stripped 4 bases from V and 4 bases from J, with 13 bases between. The CDR3 length is 14 residues. The chain's CDR3 is CASSSKQGGTEAFF. The part of the CDR3 DNA that was read is TGTGCCAGCAGCTCAAAGCAGGGAGGCACTGAA. Complete variable domain (other parts from reference TRBV11-2 and TRBJ1-1): EAGVAQSPRYKIIEKRQSVAFWCNPISGHATLYWYQQILGQGPKLLIQFQNNGVVDDSQLPKDRFSAERLKGVDSTLKIQPAKLEDSAVYLCASSSKQGGTEAFFGQGTRLTVV.

Points on this clone: Read data end 3 residues before the CDR3 end; the end is taken from the germline J gene. The rearrangement uses TRBV19 and TRBJ2-1; 9 bases are shared with TRBD1. Germline V gives CDR1 LNHDA, CDR2 SQIVND (reference sequence). After removal of 6 bases from V and 7 bases from J, the junction contained 10 bases not matched to a gene. The CDR3 covers 15 residues. The part of the CDR3 DNA that was read is TGTGCCAGTAGCAAACAGGGGGCGGTGAATAATGAG. Translating gives CASSKQGAVNNE. The whole CDR3 is CASSKQGAVNNEQFF.

In regard to this clone: The read ends 3 residues before the CDR3 terminus; that terminus is restored from the germline J gene. The gene calls are TRBV29-1 and TRBJ2-5, with TRBD2 matching 7 bases. The germline gives CDR1 SQVTM, CDR2 ANQGSEA. V lost 2 bases and J lost 2; bases outside the gene matches: 5. CDR3 length equals 14 residues. Partial CDR3 DNA: TGCAGCGTTGAAAGCCTGCGGGAGCAAGAGACC. This sequence encodes CSVESLREQET. The entire CDR3 sequence reads CSVESLREQETQYF.

Concerning this clone itself: The read comes to an end 3 residues before the CDR3 does, leaving the germline J gene to fill in the end. The rearrangement uses TRBV2 and TRBJ2-1, with D possibly TRBD1 on 5 matching bases. Germline CDR1 SNHLY, CDR2 FYNNEI. The CDR3 covers 12 residues. V was pared by 6 bases and J by 6 bases, with 9 bases between. The part of the CDR3 DNA that was read is TGTGCCAGCAGAAGGGGAACCAATGAG. Amino acid sequence: CASRRGTNE. The complete CDR3 protein is CASRRGTNEQFF.

With respect to this clone: Read data end 3 residues before the CDR3 end; the end is taken from the germline J gene. The chain employs TRBV20-1 and TRBJ2-7, with 7 bases matching TRBD1. Per the germline V gene, CDR1 is DFQATT and CDR2 is SNEGSKA (reference sequence). This CDR3 spans 14 amino acids. V dropped 5 bases and J dropped 3; count of bases not matched to a gene: 10. The DNA read from the CDR3 is TGCAGTGCTCATCACAGGGACAGCATCTACGAG. Its translation is CSAHHRDSIYE. The entire CDR3 protein is CSAHHRDSIYEQYF.

A remark on this clone: The CDR3 end lies 3 residues beyond the end of the read and is filled in from the germline J gene. The V gene is TRBV6-2 or TRBV6-3, the J gene TRBJ2-7; no reliable D call. There are 12 residues in the CDR3. Trimming shortened V by 7 bases and J by 2 bases, and 9 bases separated the two germline ends. CDR1 is MNHEY, CDR2 SVGEGT, per germline. The DNA read from the CDR3 is TGTGCCAGCAAGGGCTTGACCTACGAG. Residues: CASKGLTYE. The whole CDR3 protein reads CASKGLTYEQYF.

Of note for this clone: The CDR3 end is not reached by the read, which stops 3 residues before it; the germline J gene fills it in. The rearrangement joins TRBV6-2 or TRBV6-3 to TRBJ2-3; possibly TRBD2 for D (5 bases). The V end was cut by 6 bases, the J end by 1 base, with 11 bases between. The CDR3 totals 14 residues. Germline V gives CDR1 MNHEY, CDR2 SVGEGT. The CDR3 reads CASSSGVGTDTQYF. The CDR3 bases that were read are TGTGCCAGCAGCTCCGGGGTAGGCACAGATACG.

The CDR3 sequence is CASSMGGTDYEQFF. The covered CDR3 bases are TGTGCCAGTAGTATGGGGGGGACCGATTATGAG. The J gene is TRBJ2-1, the V gene TRBV19; 7 nucleotides match TRBD2. The read halts 3 residues ahead of the CDR3 end, with the missing end drawn from the germline J gene. Germline assignment: CDR1 LNHDA and CDR2 SQIVND (reference sequence). The CDR3 is 14 residues long. J was trimmed by 8 bases and V by 3 bases; bases with no gene match: 7.

With respect to this clone: The read halts 3 residues ahead of the CDR3 end, with the missing end drawn from the germline J gene. This chain uses TRBV19 with TRBJ2-2; D remains ambiguous. Germline assignment: CDR1 LNHDA and CDR2 SQIVND (reference sequence). The CDR3 spans 12 residues. V was clipped by 7 bases and J by 9 bases, with 12 bases between them. The CDR3: CASISFSRELFF. The CDR3 DNA, read in part, is TGTGCCAGTATTAGCTTCTCGAGGGAG.

A note on this clone: The read ends 3 residues shy of where the CDR3 ends; the end is completed using the germline J gene. This chain uses TRBV6-4 with TRBJ2-3, with 10 bases matching TRBD1. The CDR3 contains 20 residues. The germline gives CDR1 MRHNA, CDR2 SNTAGT. The J segment lost 2 bases and the V segment lost 2 bases, leaving 16 bases of the junction unmatched. The CDR3 bases that were read are TGTGCCAGCAGTGACACAACCGGGACAGGGGCCCTAATCTCCACAGATACG. It translates to CASSDTTGTGALISTDT. In full, the CDR3 is CASSDTTGTGALISTDTQYF.

A remark on this clone: With the read ending 3 residues before the CDR3 end, the germline J gene is used to fill in that end. The chain uses TRBV19 and TRBJ2-3, with 12 bases that match TRBD2. With V trimmed by 5 bases and J by 2 bases, 8 bases remained unmatched. Per germline, CDR1 LNHDA and CDR2 SQIVND (reference sequence). The CDR3 has 17 residues. CDR3 loop: CASSPPGLAGLTDTQYF. The CDR3 DNA, read in part, is TGTGCCAGTAGTCCCCCAGGACTAGCGGGGCTCACAGATACG.

Concerning this clone itself: The CDR3 extends 3 residues past the end of the read, so its final part is completed from the germline J gene. This rearrangement joins TRBV2 to TRBJ1-1; D is unresolved. The CDR3 is made up of 16 amino acids. In germline, CDR1 is SNHLY, CDR2 FYNNEI. Trimming removed 4 bases from V and 0 bases from J, with 15 bases in between. CDR3: CASSVSSQNMNTEAFF. The CDR3 DNA, read in part, is TGTGCCAGCAGTGTCTCCTCTCAGAACATGAACACTGAA. The full variable domain, in which reference TRBV2 and TRBJ1-1 provide the parts outside the CDR3, is EPEVTQTPSHQVTQMGQEVILRCVPISNHLYFYWYRQILGQKVEFLVSFYNNEISEKSEIFDDQFSVERPDGSNFTLKIRSTKLEDSAMYFCASSVSSQNMNTEAFFGQGTRLTVV.

The sequenced CDR3 bases are TGCAGTGCTAGAGGGGACAGCCTTCTTAATCAGCCC. As protein: CSARGDSLLNQP. The complete CDR3 sequence is CSARGDSLLNQPQHF. The chain is built from TRBV20-1 and TRBJ1-5, with TRBD1 matching over 7 bases. The sequenced fragment ends 3 residues before the CDR3 boundary, so the rest is inferred from the germline J gene. Looked up from germline, CDR1 is DFQATT and CDR2 is SNEGSKA (reference sequence). This CDR3 is 15 amino acids long. With V trimmed by 1 base and J by 4 bases, 7 bases remained unmatched.

For this clone: The read ends 3 residues before the CDR3 terminus; that terminus is restored from the germline J gene. V gene TRBV6-2 or TRBV6-3 combines with J gene TRBJ1-5, with D perhaps matching TRBD1 (5 bases). The germline V gene has CDR1 MNHEY and CDR2 SVGEGT. The CDR3 length is 13 residues. The V and J ends lost 7 bases and 3 bases respectively, with 10 bases between them. CDR3 protein: CASTGNYNQPQHF. CDR3 DNA (partial): TGTGCCAGCACAGGGAATTACAATCAGCCC.

About this clone: Read coverage stops 3 residues before the CDR3 terminus; the germline J gene supplies the remainder. The chain recombines TRBV6-2 or TRBV6-3 with TRBJ2-7, with 9 positions matching TRBD1. This CDR3 is built from 15 residues. With V trimmed by 6 bases and J by 4 bases, 10 bases remained unmatched. Germline CDR1 and CDR2: MNHEY and SVGEGT. CDR3 bases read: TGTGCCAGCAGCTGGGACAGGGAGGCATCTTACGAG. Translated: CASSWDREASYE. In full, the CDR3 reads CASSWDREASYEQYF.

In the case of this clone: Sequencing ends 3 residues short of the CDR3 end; the germline J gene provides the rest. The rearrangement uses TRBV5-5 and TRBJ2-2; 8 bases agree with TRBD2. CDR1 SGHKS and CDR2 YYEKEE come from the germline V gene (reference sequence). The CDR3 extends over 13 amino acids. With 4 bases clipped from V and 9 bases from J, the junction kept 5 bases outside the gene matches. CDR3 DNA, as far as it was read: TGTGCCAGCAGCCCGGGAGGGGTCCGGGAG. Translation gives CASSPGGVRE. The CDR3 reads in full as CASSPGGVRELFF. Supplemented by reference TRBV5-5 and TRBJ2-2, the full variable domain reads DAGVTQSPTHLIKTRGQQVTLRCSPISGHKSVSWYQQVLGQGPQFIFQYYEKEERGRGNFPDRFSARQFPNYSSELNVNALLLGDSALYLCASSPGGVRELFFGEGSRLTVL.

For this clone: The read ends 3 residues early relative to the CDR3; the germline J gene fills the gap. The V gene is TRBV23-1, the J gene TRBJ2-1, with 7 bases aligning to TRBD1. TRBV23-1 is filed as an ORF, its function uncertain. The CDR3 is 16 amino acids. Unmatched junction bases numbered 14, after V lost 4 bases and J lost 8 bases. The part of the CDR3 DNA that was read is TGCGCCAGCAGTCCCCGGGTGAGACGGCAGGGGGATGAG. Its translation is CASSPRVRRQGDE. The whole CDR3 sequence is CASSPRVRRQGDEQFF.

About this clone: The CDR3 end falls 3 residues outside the read, so it is completed with the germline J gene. The V call is TRBV6-2 or TRBV6-3, the J call TRBJ2-7; TRBD2 agrees at 10 bases. The CDR3 extends over 17 amino acids. Germline loops: CDR1 MNHEY, CDR2 SVGEGT. Germline trimming cut 4 bases from V and 0 bases from J; bases unmatched to any gene: 9. Incomplete CDR3 DNA: TGTGCCAGCAGTTCGGAGACTAGCGGGTTCTTCTCCTACGAG. Its translation is CASSSETSGFFSYE. The entire CDR3 reads CASSSETSGFFSYEQYF.